This TCR beta chain was identified in a study of shared clonotypes between healthy human individuals (dated by TCRdb to 2018 to 2020). Regarding the complete study: A couple of women and three men aged 18 to 49 years were included in the cohort. For each donor, CD4 naive and CD4 memory were each given three plates, CD8 naive was given two plates, and CD8 memory was given one plate. To estimate repertoire size and how much clonotype sharing occurs between individuals, the study deeply sequenced the blood TCR repertoires of a handful of healthy adults. To increase sequencing depth and limit assay-specific biases, TCR repertoire library preparation and sequencing were carried out by different laboratories using diverse techniques. Per donor, leukapheresis produced somewhere between about 0.94 and 9 billion PBMCs.

Healthy HIV-negative adults with no recently reported acute infections or vaccinations were included as donors. Every donor was a Caucasian adult living in Nashville, Tennessee, USA. CD4+ T cells were enriched by magnetic negative selection; naive cells were then positively selected on CD45RA, and the negative fraction formed the memory subset. Blood was obtained by leukapheresis, after which PBMCs were separated by Ficoll-Histopaque density gradient centrifugation and cryopreserved in liquid nitrogen vapor phase. Analytical flow cytometry was used to check the purity and quantity of each magnetically sorted T cell population. From each sorted fraction, genomic DNA was isolated and quantified by UV absorbance on a Nanodrop 2000c. Trimming costs V 5 bases and J 4 bases, and their ends lie 13 bases apart. The cysteine opens and the phenylalanine closes a CDR3 of 14 amino acids. Only the CDR3 part of the read is kept: 42 bases, read in frame from the first base. The germline V gene yields SGHRS for CDR1 and YFSETQ for CDR2.

As regards this clone: The target of this receptor is not known. No base qualities exist here, and no much larger clone lies one base off it.

TCR CDR3 regions were amplified from genomic DNA by multiplex PCR using the deep immunoSEQ assay. Extracted genomic DNA from each cell subset was spread evenly across all wells of several immunoSEQ 96-well plates, with each plate serving as a replicate. For sorted subsets, approximately 210 ng genomic DNA, equal to 30,000 or so T cell genomes, was loaded into each replicate PCR. The purified libraries were quantified using a Qubit 3.0 fluorometer, sized with a Bioanalyzer 2100, and then quantified again using the KAPA Library Quantification kit. Every immunoSEQ 96-well plate was sequenced on a separate single-read 150-cycle Illumina NextSeq 550 flow cell. The published analysis was carried out like this. The immunoSEQ output contained only junctional sequences without quality scores, so filtering could not match that applied to full-length reads. Sequences were annotated with PyIR, a Python wrapper for IgBLAST v1.9, using IMGT germline references to assign V/J genes and CDR3. Reads were removed for weak V/J assignments (E-value above 1e-6), missing CDR3, stop codons, out-of-frame junctions, or ambiguous translated residues. V3J clonotypes were defined as sequences sharing the same inferred V gene, J gene, and CDR3 amino acid sequence. To compute the percentage overlap between repertoires, the number of shared unique clonotypes was divided by the size of the smaller repertoire. Richness of each repertoire was evaluated using RTK rarefaction, the Chao1 estimator, and Recon v2.1 estimates of unobserved clonotypes. Generation probabilities for all TCRbeta clonotypes obtained by the gDNA method from several donors were computed using OLGA. In its TCRdb copy, this immuneACCESS table keeps in-frame sequences only and misses some clones. Where compared with another copy, unresolved V genes explain less than half of these, and the others have no known cause. For V, J and clone size, that table is used; D and trimming come from the DNA. The sample table lists about 600,000 clones, around 97% of them with a count of one. Around 0.057% of the sample is taken by the ten largest.

The study at large found these results: Pairwise subsampling led to the expectation that sequencing depth would affect the degree of clonotype sharing among donors. Sharing across a handful of donors was observed for roughly 5.4% of naive CD4, about 4% of naive CD8, roughly 2.4% of memory CD4, and about 0.39% of memory CD8 clonotypes. The small number of donors limited the genetic and exposure-history diversity represented. Naive subsets generally had larger estimated clonotype richness than memory subsets. Even with the large sequencing depth, rarefaction of the sorted-subset datasets indicated that sequencing was incomplete. Compared with non-shared clonotypes, clonotypes shared by all four sorted-subset donors had higher generation probabilities. Sampling was limited to blood, and TCR repertoires in tissue likely differ from TCR repertoires in blood.

The origin of this receptor is a woman in her 30s in good health. The rearranged chain carries TRBV5-1 and TRBJ2-1; the D region possibly corresponds to TRBD2 (5 bases align). The sample was naive CD4+ T cells sorted from blood. In the paper's terms, the cell subset or site label means: CD45RA+ positively selected. Here the CDR3 is given as CASRPAGIYNEQFF. The nucleotide sequence reads as follows: TGCGCCAGCAGGCCGGCGGGCATTTACAATGAGCAGTTCTTC. Extended through the reference TRBV5-1 and TRBJ2-1 proteins, this CDR3 yields the full variable domain: KAGVTQTPRYLIKTRGQQVTLSCSPISGHRSVSWYQQTPGQGLQFLFEYFSETQRNKGNFPGRFSGRQFSNSRSEMNVSTLELGDSALYLCASRPAGIYNEQFFGPGTRLTVL.